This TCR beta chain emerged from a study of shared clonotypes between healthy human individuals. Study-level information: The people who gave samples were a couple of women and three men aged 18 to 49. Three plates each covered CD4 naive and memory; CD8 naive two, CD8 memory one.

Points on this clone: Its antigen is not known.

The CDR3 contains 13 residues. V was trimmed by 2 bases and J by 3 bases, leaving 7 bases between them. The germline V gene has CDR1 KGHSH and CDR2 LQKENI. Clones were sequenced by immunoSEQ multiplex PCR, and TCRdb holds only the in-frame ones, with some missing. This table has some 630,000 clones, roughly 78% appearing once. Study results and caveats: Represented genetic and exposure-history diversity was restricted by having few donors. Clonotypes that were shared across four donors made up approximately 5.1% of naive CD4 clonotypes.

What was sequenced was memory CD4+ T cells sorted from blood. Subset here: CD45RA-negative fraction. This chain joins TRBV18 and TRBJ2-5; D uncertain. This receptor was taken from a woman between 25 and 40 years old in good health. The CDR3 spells CASSPTEKETQYF. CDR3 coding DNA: TGTGCCAGCTCACCAACGGAAAAAGAGACCCAGTACTTC.